This T cell receptor (beta chain) was observed in a study of Tregs in tolerant kidney transplant recipients. Produced via immunoSEQ multiplex PCR; TCRdb's table is partial and in-frame only. The sample table sets out approximately 50,000 clones. The TCR sequence derives from a human donor who received a combined kidney and bone marrow transplant. Here the sequenced sample was CD4+ T cells from blood, taken before the transplant.

CDR3 DNA (partial): TGTGCCAGCAGCTTGCCGGGACAGGGCAACTATGGC. Amino acid sequence: CASSLPGQGNYG. The complete CDR3 sequence is CASSLPGQGNYGYTF. The chain uses TRBV5-4 and TRBJ1-2; 9 bases fit TRBD1. The read ends 3 residues early relative to the CDR3; the germline J gene fills the gap. The CDR3 contains 15 residues. Germline V gene lookup returns CDR1 SGHNT and CDR2 YYREEE (reference sequence). V lost 1 base and J lost 2; bases outside the gene matches: 3.